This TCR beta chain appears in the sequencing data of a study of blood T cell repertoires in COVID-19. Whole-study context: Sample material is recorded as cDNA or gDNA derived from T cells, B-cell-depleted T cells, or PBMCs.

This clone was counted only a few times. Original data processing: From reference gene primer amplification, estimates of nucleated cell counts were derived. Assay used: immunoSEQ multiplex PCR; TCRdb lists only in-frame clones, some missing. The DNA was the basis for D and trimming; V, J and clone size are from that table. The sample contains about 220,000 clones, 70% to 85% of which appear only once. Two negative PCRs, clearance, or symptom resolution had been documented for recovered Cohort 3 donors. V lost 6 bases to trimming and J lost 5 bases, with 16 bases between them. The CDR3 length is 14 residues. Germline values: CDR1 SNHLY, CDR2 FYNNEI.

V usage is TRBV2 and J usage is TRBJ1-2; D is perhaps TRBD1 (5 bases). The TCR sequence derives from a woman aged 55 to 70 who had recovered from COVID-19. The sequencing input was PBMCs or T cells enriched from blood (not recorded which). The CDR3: CASRDKIKGYGYTF. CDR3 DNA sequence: TGTGCCAGCAGGGATAAAATAAAGGGGTATGGCTACACCTTC.